This T cell receptor beta chain is drawn from a study of control samples from healthy donors and cancer patients. The CDR3 is made up of 17 amino acids. Trimming removed 5 bases from V and 5 bases from J; junction bases left unmatched: 9. CDR1 is SGHTA, CDR2 FQGTGA, per germline. Assay: immunoSEQ multiplex PCR; the TCRdb copy retains only in-frame clones and omits some. The table lists about 140,000 clones, 80% to 95% of them singletons. Sequencing was carried out using blood. This rearrangement joins TRBV7-3 to TRBJ2-3; TRBD2 matches 14 bases. This TCR was sampled from a man aged 30-40 years in good health. The CDR3 DNA reads TGTGCCAGCAGCGGTACTAGACTAGCGGGAGGGGTAGATACGCAGTATTTT. Its protein product is CASSGTRLAGGVDTQYF.